The 3 T cell receptor beta chains below all came from one sample that was sequenced in a study of blood T cell repertoires in COVID-19. Sequencing was performed with immunoSEQ multiplex PCR; in TCRdb, only in-frame clones are kept and a portion is missing. The table shows about 200,000 clones, with 86% occurring only once. The sequencing sample was made of PBMCs or T cells enriched from blood (not recorded which). Receptors originate from a middle-aged woman in a cohort exposed to, infected with or recovered from COVID-19 (not recorded which).

This clone was observed a single time. V and J are TRBV5-1 and TRBJ2-3; a possible D gene is TRBD2 (5 bases). The germline V gene encodes CDR1 SGHRS and CDR2 YFSETQ. The CDR3 is 14 amino acids. The ends were cut back, 2 bases at V and 2 bases at J, with 9 bases in the middle. Written as DNA, the CDR3 is TGCGCCAGCAGCTTTGGAGCGGTCACAGATACGCAGTATTTT. It encodes CASSFGAVTDTQYF.

CDR3 loop: CASSLGGLGNQPQHF. CDR3 nucleotides: TGTGCCAGCAGCTTAGGGGGGCTGGGCAATCAGCCCCAGCATTTT. This chain uses TRBV11-2 with TRBJ1-5; the D gene is possibly TRBD1 (6 bases). This CDR3 contains 15 residues. Germline values: CDR1 SGHAT, CDR2 FQNNGV. V shed 1 base and J shed 2 bases, with 9 bases lying between them.

This clone was found a few times. The J gene is TRBJ1-2, the V gene TRBV19; D remains ambiguous. Looked up from germline, CDR1 is LNHDA and CDR2 is SQIVND (reference sequence). V was clipped by 0 bases and J by 4 bases, with 12 bases between them. The CDR3 consists of 15 residues. CDR3 sequence (DNA): TGTGCCAGTAGTATAGATCCACATTCAACCTATGGCTACACCTTC. Translating gives CASSIDPHSTYGYTF.